The sample holds many counts of the clone carrying this TCR beta chain. The antigen remains unidentified. Time point denoted: sample taken at primary tumor resection. In each case, whole RNA from tumor, nontumor lung or frozen PBMC was sequenced unsorted. The CDR3 runs 13 residues. Germline V gene lookup returns CDR1 WSHSY and CDR2 SAAADI. After removal of 6 bases from V and 8 bases from J, the junction contained 6 bases not matched to a gene. The data derive from a study of spatial heterogeneity in lung cancer. Overall study findings and caveats: Tumor mutation count correlated with how many alpha and beta TCRs expanded intratumorally.

TCR cDNA molecules each had a unique molecular identifier. Each CDR3 protein is one row after TCRdb ran MiXCR on the 5' RACE reads. The table has about 10,000 distinct CDR3 sequences, about 11% seen once. The source material was lung tumor tissue, sampled at surgery. This clonotype was sampled from a female donor with early-stage non-small cell lung cancer. The chain is built from TRBV10-2 and TRBJ2-1, with 8 positions matching TRBD2. Written as DNA, the CDR3 is TGCGCCAGCAGACTAGCGGTCTTAGATGAGCAGTTCTTC. This codes for CASRLAVLDEQFF.